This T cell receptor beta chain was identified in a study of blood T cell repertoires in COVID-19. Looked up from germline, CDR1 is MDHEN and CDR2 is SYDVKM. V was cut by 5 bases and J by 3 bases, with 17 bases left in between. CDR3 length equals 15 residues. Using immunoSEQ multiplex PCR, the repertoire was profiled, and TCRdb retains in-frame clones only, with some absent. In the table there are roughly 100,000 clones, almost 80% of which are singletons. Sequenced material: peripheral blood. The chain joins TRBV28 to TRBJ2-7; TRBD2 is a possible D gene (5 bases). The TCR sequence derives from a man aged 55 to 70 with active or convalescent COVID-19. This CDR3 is CASSIASTDFYEQYF. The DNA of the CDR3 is TGTGCCAGCAGTATTGCTAGCACAGATTTCTACGAGCAGTACTTC.